This record concerns one T cell receptor beta chain sequence. The data stem from a study of blood T cell repertoires in COVID-19. Study in general: Whether acute or convalescent, the COVID-19 samples came from the United States, Italy and Spain.

Trimming left V 3 bases short and J 4 bases short, with 19 bases between. CDR1 KGHDR and CDR2 SFDVKD come from the germline V gene. The CDR3 totals 17 residues. The method was immunoSEQ multiplex PCR; TCRdb's version includes in-frame clones alone and lacks a portion of them. The table lists 130,000 or so clones, 86% of them singletons, with 8.2% in the top ten. The sequence was obtained from a woman aged 55-75 years with acute or convalescent COVID-19. This sequence joins TRBV24-1 and TRBJ2-3, with D maybe TRBD1 (6 bases). Sequenced material: peripheral blood. The DNA for the CDR3 is TGTGCCACCAGTGATATTACAGGGCCCGCGGTCCCAGATACGCAGTATTTT. Its translation: CATSDITGPAVPDTQYF.